This TCR beta chain was sequenced during a study of beta chain features in type 1 diabetes. Study findings and constraints: Unsettled here was the matter of whether HLA type influences TCRB rearrangement.

Of the isolated RNA, all was reverse transcribed, and so the sequenced material was expressed TCRB transcripts. Some 3.8 million reads, on average, came from each naive, central memory and regulatory T cell sample. Clones were sequenced by immunoSEQ multiplex PCR, and TCRdb holds only the in-frame ones, with some missing. The table records roughly 150,000 clones, around 10% of them present only once. The authors sorted CD4+ naive, central memory, regulatory and stem cell-like memory cells via CD45RO/CCR7/CD25/CD127/CD95/CD27. CDR3 size: 14 residues. Germline CDR1 SQVTM, CDR2 ANQGSEA. The V end lost 4 bases, the J end lost 0 bases, and 13 bases lay between the germline ends. This clone was detected only a few times. Its antigen is still unknown.

Source material: central memory CD4+ T cells from blood. The J gene is TRBJ2-7, the V gene TRBV29-1; maybe TRBD2 (6 bases). This sequence was found in a man aged 18 to 35 in good health. The CDR3: CSVAGDSYSYEQYF. In nucleotides, the CDR3 is TGCAGCGTTGCCGGGGACTCGTACTCCTACGAGCAGTACTTC.